A single sample gave rise to the 27 T cell receptor beta chains below, sequenced in a study of response to subunit inactivated influenza vaccine. TCRdb ran MiXCR on the RT-PCR reads and lists one entry per CDR3 protein. The table shows hundreds of thousands of distinct CDR3 sequences, with about 11% occurring only once. Separately, the same data were catalogued under a study of T cells expressing NK-cell markers. That source reports: TCR beta cDNA was generated via 5'RACE template switching incorporating UMIs.

The material sequenced was PBMCs from blood, taken on the day of vaccination. The receptors here all came from a man in his fifties who received an inactivated influenza vaccine.

The V call is TRBV14, the J call TRBJ2-1; D is perhaps TRBD2 (6 bases). The CDR3 covers 15 residues. Germline V gene data show CDR1 as SGHDN and CDR2 as FVKESK. V was trimmed by 1 base and J by 5 bases, leaving 12 bases between them. The chain's CDR3 is CASSQAPGGNNEQFF. CDR3 nucleotides: TGTGCCAGCAGCCAAGCCCCCGGGGGAAACAATGAGCAGTTCTTC.

V is TRBV20-1 and J is TRBJ1-3; D is perhaps TRBD1 (6 bases). The CDR3 is 14 amino acids. Trimming cost V 3 bases and J 2 bases, with 11 bases left between them. CDR1 is DFQATT, CDR2 SNEGSKA, per germline (reference sequence). The CDR3 DNA follows: TGCAGTGCTAGTACGGCAGGGGCTGGAAACACCATATATTTT. Translated: CSASTAGAGNTIYF.

V is TRBV2 and J is TRBJ2-7; a weak D match, TRBD1 (6 bases). This CDR3 region has 13 residues. V was trimmed by 6 bases and J by 2 bases, leaving 11 bases between them. Germline lookup yields CDR1 SNHLY and CDR2 FYNNEI. This chain's CDR3 is CASRGQIPYEQYF. DNA for the CDR3: TGTGCCAGCAGAGGACAGATTCCCTACGAGCAGTACTTC. Using reference TRBV2 and TRBJ2-7 for the parts outside the CDR3, the full variable domain is EPEVTQTPSHQVTQMGQEVILRCVPISNHLYFYWYRQILGQKVEFLVSFYNNEISEKSEIFDDQFSVERPDGSNFTLKIRSTKLEDSAMYFCASRGQIPYEQYFGPGTRLTVT.

This clonotype has a count of ten or more. This chain uses TRBV5-1 with TRBJ2-1, with 15 bases aligning to TRBD2. The V gene's germline CDR1 is SGHRS and CDR2 YFSETQ. The V segment lost 4 bases and the J segment 5 bases; nucleotides outside the gene matches: 4. CDR3 length: 16 residues. CDR3 DNA sequence: TGCGCCAGCAGCGCAGGACTAGCGGGGGGGAACAATGAGCAGTTCTTC. Amino acids: CASSAGLAGGNNEQFF.

This rearrangement joins TRBV3-1 to TRBJ2-3; TRBD1 might be the D (6 bases). This CDR3 comprises 17 residues. Per the germline V gene, CDR1 is LGHDT and CDR2 is YNNKEL (reference sequence). V shed 1 base and J shed 4 bases, with 18 bases lying between them. The CDR3 DNA reads as TGTGCCAGCAGCCAAGTGGGGGCAGGGAAAGGGGCAGATACGCAGTATTTT. Protein: CASSQVGAGKGADTQYF.

V is TRBV29-1 and J is TRBJ2-7, with D hard to call. Germline values: CDR1 SQVTM, CDR2 ANQGSEA. The CDR3 is 13 amino acids. V lost 6 bases to trimming and J lost 5 bases, with 17 bases between them. The CDR3 DNA reads as TGCAGCGTGACCTACGTGGTGGCCCACGAGCAGTACTTC. Its protein is CSVTYVVAHEQYF.

The chain uses TRBV7-9 and TRBJ2-7; D is undetermined. Trimming stripped 5 bases from V and 3 bases from J, with 17 bases between. CDR1 and CDR2 (germline): SEHNR, FQNEAQ (reference sequence). This CDR3 region has 15 residues. The CDR3 loop is CASSLEQAYVYEQYF. The CDR3 DNA reads as TGTGCCAGCAGCCTGGAGCAGGCCTATGTCTACGAGCAGTACTTC. Full variable domain (outside the CDR3, taken from reference TRBV7-9 and TRBJ2-7): DTGVSQNPRHKITKRGQNVTFRCDPISEHNRLYWYRQTLGQGPEFLTYFQNEAQLEKSRLLSDRFSAERPKGSFSTLEIQRTEQGDSAMYLCASSLEQAYVYEQYFGPGTRLTVT.

This clonotype occurred a few times. The V gene is TRBV10-3, the J gene TRBJ2-2; TRBD2 matches at 8 bases. CDR1 is ENHRY, CDR2 SYGVKD, per germline. The V and J ends lost 11 bases and 5 bases, in that order; junction bases with no gene match: 13. The CDR3 has 15 amino acids. The CDR3 here is CAPRGAAGGTGELFF. The CDR3 DNA follows: TGTGCCCCCCGCGGGGCTGCGGGAGGTACCGGGGAGCTGTTTTTT.

A few counts support this clonotype. The J gene is TRBJ1-2, the V gene TRBV28, with D possibly being TRBD1 (6 bases). V lost 6 bases and J lost 2, with 13 bases in between. The CDR3 runs 14 residues. In germline, CDR1 is MDHEN, CDR2 SYDVKM. The CDR3 nucleotides read TGTGCCAGCAGGAGCGGACAGTGGAACTATGGCTACACCTTC. It is translated as CASRSGQWNYGYTF.

This clonotype occurred a few times. V is TRBV21-1 and J is TRBJ1-5. TRBV21-1 is annotated as a pseudogene. The CDR3 covers 17 residues. CDR3 nucleotides: TGTGCCAGCAGCAAAGAAAGCCGATGGATTAGCAATCAGCCCCAGCATTTT. Translated: CASSKESRWISNQPQHF.

The chain couples TRBV5-1 to TRBJ2-5; 14 bases agree with TRBD2. Germline trimming cut 5 bases from V and 1 base from J; bases unmatched to any gene: 16. The length of the CDR3 is 20 residues. The V gene's germline CDR1 is SGHRS and CDR2 YFSETQ. The CDR3 nucleotides read TGCGCCAGCAGAAATTTCCCGGGACTAGCGGGGGAAAGACTCCAAGAGACCCAGTACTTC. Amino acids: CASRNFPGLAGERLQETQYF. Looking up the rest from reference TRBV5-1 and TRBJ2-5 gives the full variable domain: KAGVTQTPRYLIKTRGQQVTLSCSPISGHRSVSWYQQTPGQGLQFLFEYFSETQRNKGNFPGRFSGRQFSNSRSEMNVSTLELGDSALYLCASRNFPGLAGERLQETQYFGPGTRLLVL.

V usage is TRBV29-1 and J usage is TRBJ2-1; 8 nucleotides align to TRBD1. The V and J ends lost 7 bases and 6 bases, in that order; junction bases with no gene match: 5. The CDR3 contains 12 residues. Per germline, CDR1 SQVTM and CDR2 ANQGSEA. The CDR3 sequence: CSGRTGTNEQFF. DNA for the CDR3: TGCAGCGGACGGACAGGGACCAATGAGCAGTTCTTC.

This clonotype has a handful of counts. This chain joins TRBV20-1 and TRBJ2-2; 7 bases are shared with TRBD2. CDR1 and CDR2 from the germline V gene are DFQATT and SNEGSKA (reference sequence). After removal of 7 bases from V and 8 bases from J, the junction contained 10 bases not matched to a gene. The CDR3 is made up of 13 amino acids. The CDR3 protein is CSVREEAVGELFF. CDR3 coding DNA: TGCAGTGTACGGGAGGAAGCGGTAGGGGAGCTGTTTTTT.

Many counts were recorded for this clonotype. The V gene is TRBV11-2, the J gene TRBJ1-4, with D possibly TRBD1 on 5 matching bases. Germline V gene data show CDR1 as SGHAT and CDR2 as FQNNGV. Between the trimmed V and J ends, which lost 5 bases and 0 bases, there was a span of 7 bases. This CDR3 has 14 residues. CDR3 in amino acids: CASSPGTTNEKLFF. CDR3 in DNA: TGTGCCAGCAGCCCAGGGACAACTAATGAAAAACTGTTTTTT.

The CDR3 bases are TGTGCCAGCAGCTCCTCGACTAGCGGGGGGGCCTTCCTTCTTGAGCAGTTCTTC. It codes for CASSSSTSGGAFLLEQFF. J is TRBJ2-1 and V is TRBV11-2; 14 bases are a match to TRBD2. The CDR3 is 18 amino acids. After removal of 4 bases from V and 9 bases from J, the junction contained 14 bases not matched to a gene. The germline gives CDR1 SGHAT, CDR2 FQNNGV. Supplemented by reference TRBV11-2 and TRBJ2-1, the full variable domain reads EAGVAQSPRYKIIEKRQSVAFWCNPISGHATLYWYQQILGQGPKLLIQFQNNGVVDDSQLPKDRFSAERLKGVDSTLKIQPAKLEDSAVYLCASSSSTSGGAFLLEQFFGPGTRLTVL.

This chain joins TRBV10-2 and TRBJ2-3, with D unclear. This CDR3 contains 17 residues. Looked up from germline, CDR1 is WSHSY and CDR2 is SAAADI. V dropped 3 bases and J dropped 2 bases, with 18 bases sitting between them. The CDR3 loop reads CASSEPRGSYFTDTQYF. The CDR3 nucleotides read TGCGCCAGCAGTGAACCGCGTGGGTCATATTTCACAGATACGCAGTATTTT.

This chain links TRBV3-1 with TRBJ2-5; the D gene is possibly TRBD2 (6 bases). V lost 0 bases and J 7 bases, leaving 21 bases between the germline ends. Germline V gene lookup returns CDR1 LGHDT and CDR2 YNNKEL (reference sequence). The CDR3 covers 17 residues. This chain's CDR3 is CASSQDKVGMMGGTQYF. CDR3 DNA: TGTGCCAGCAGCCAAGATAAAGTTGGGATGATGGGGGGGACCCAGTACTTC.

The sample holds a few counts of this clonotype. The V call is TRBV20-1, the J call TRBJ2-7, with D perhaps matching TRBD2 (7 bases). Trimming took off 3 bases at V and 1 base at J, with 13 bases between the two ends. Germline V gives CDR1 DFQATT, CDR2 SNEGSKA (reference sequence). CDR3 length: 14 residues. The CDR3 region has the DNA TGCAGTGCTAGTAGGGGGGGGCGATCCTACGAGCAGTACTTC. It codes for CSASRGGRSYEQYF.

The table lists this clonotype with many counts. The V and J genes are TRBV12-3 or TRBV12-4 and TRBJ1-5; the D gene is possibly TRBD1 (5 bases). V shed 6 bases and J shed 0 bases, with 12 bases lying between them. The CDR3 has 15 amino acids. The CDR3 sequence is CASSRDGVSNQPQHF. The DNA of the CDR3 is TGTGCCAGCAGCCGGGACGGAGTTAGCAATCAGCCCCAGCATTTT.

The chain recombines TRBV2 with TRBJ2-5; TRBD2 is a possible D gene (7 bases). The CDR3 has 14 residues. Trimming stripped 7 bases from V and 4 bases from J, with 16 bases between. Per germline, CDR1 SNHLY and CDR2 FYNNEI. The CDR3 nucleotides read TGTGCCAGCACCCCGTTTAGGGGGGGAGAGACCCAGTACTTC. Protein sequence: CASTPFRGGETQYF.

The chain recombines TRBV12-3 or TRBV12-4 with TRBJ2-3, with D possibly being TRBD1 (5 bases). V shed 6 bases and J shed 1 base, with 14 bases lying between them. The CDR3 length is 15 residues. The CDR3 DNA follows: TGTGCCAGCAGCCCCGATGGGGCCCGCACAGATACGCAGTATTTT. This gives the protein CASSPDGARTDTQYF.

This clonotype was picked up a small number of times. Here the CDR3 DNA reads TGTGCCAGCAGCTTAGACCCCGGTCGGGGAATGGAGACCCAGTACTTC. Residues: CASSLDPGRGMETQYF. The chain carries TRBV7-9 and TRBJ2-5; perhaps TRBD2 as D (5 bases). The V gene lost 1 base and the J gene lost 5 bases, with 17 bases spanning the gap. Germline-derived CDR1 and CDR2 are SEHNR and FQNEAQ (reference sequence). CDR3 length: 16 amino acids.

The V and J genes are TRBV7-6 and TRBJ2-5, with 9 nucleotides matching TRBD2. Germline V gene sequence: CDR1 SGHVS, CDR2 FNYEAQ. The CDR3 contains 15 residues. The trim removed 3 bases at V and 0 bases at J, leaving 2 bases unmatched. As DNA, the CDR3 is TGTGCCAGCAGCTTCCTAGCGGGGAACCAAGAGACCCAGTACTTC. It is translated as CASSFLAGNQETQYF.

The chain couples TRBV3-1 to TRBJ2-7, with unresolved D. V was pared by 0 bases and J by 0 bases, with 18 bases between. From germline, CDR1 is LGHDT and CDR2 YNNKEL (reference sequence). The CDR3 loop spans 18 amino acids. CDR3 protein: CASSQDGVGSRSSYEQYF. In DNA form, the CDR3 reads TGTGCCAGCAGCCAAGATGGAGTCGGGTCCAGGAGCTCCTACGAGCAGTACTTC.

This chain uses TRBV25-1 with TRBJ2-3; a weak D match, TRBD1 (6 bases). This CDR3 comprises 16 residues. Germline V CDR1 and CDR2: MGHDK, SYGVNS. Trimming pared 6 bases from V and 0 bases from J, leaving 16 bases between. The CDR3 reads CASRRGFGVSTDTQYF. As DNA, the CDR3 is TGTGCCAGCAGGAGGGGGTTTGGCGTCAGCACAGATACGCAGTATTTT.

The chain combines TRBV25-1 with TRBJ1-4; unclear D gene. This CDR3 is 15 amino acids long. In germline, CDR1 is MGHDK, CDR2 SYGVNS. Trimming left V 2 bases short and J 0 bases short, with 7 bases between. The DNA for the CDR3 is TGTGCCAGCAGTGAAAGCGGGGCAACTAATGAAAAACTGTTTTTT. Amino acid sequence: CASSESGATNEKLFF.

The chain joins TRBV12-3 or TRBV12-4 to TRBJ2-5, with D possibly being TRBD2 (6 bases). There are 15 residues in the CDR3. V was clipped by 3 bases and J by 5 bases, with 16 bases between them. Here the CDR3 reads CASSFGGSGRETQYF. The CDR3 DNA follows: TGTGCCAGCAGTTTCGGTGGCAGCGGGCGCGAGACCCAGTACTTC.